This TCR beta chain is from a study of cytomegalovirus exposure and HLA in healthy donors. V dropped 3 bases and J dropped 2; count of bases not matched to a gene: 4. This CDR3 is 15 amino acids long. The germline gives CDR1 KGHSH, CDR2 LQKENI. This PCR relied on a set of 60 Vbeta primers and 13 Jbeta primers. The assay was immunoSEQ multiplex PCR, and TCRdb's table has in-frame clones only and misses some. The sample contains over 150,000 clones, around three quarters of which appear only once. This rearrangement joins TRBV18 to TRBJ2-1; the match to TRBD2 covers 7 bases. Sequencing was done on a sample of PBMCs. The receptor comes from a man in his forties or fifties in good health and CMV-seronegative. CDR3: CASSPALAAYNEQFF. The CDR3 bases are TGTGCCAGCTCACCGGCGCTAGCGGCCTACAATGAGCAGTTCTTC.